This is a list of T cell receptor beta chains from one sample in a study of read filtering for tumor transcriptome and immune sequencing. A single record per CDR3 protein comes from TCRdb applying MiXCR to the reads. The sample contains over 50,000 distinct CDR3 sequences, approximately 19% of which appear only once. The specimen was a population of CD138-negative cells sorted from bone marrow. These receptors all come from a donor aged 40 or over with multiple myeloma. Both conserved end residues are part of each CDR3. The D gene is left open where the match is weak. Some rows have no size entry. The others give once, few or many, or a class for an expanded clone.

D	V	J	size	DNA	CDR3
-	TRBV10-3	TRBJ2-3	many	TGTGCCATCAGTGATATTTCTGGGCTAGCTCAAAGAGATACGCAGTATTTT	CAISDISGLAQRDTQYF
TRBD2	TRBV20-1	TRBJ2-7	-	TGCAGTGTTCGTCCTAGCGGTTTGAGAGAGCAGTACTTC	CSVRPSGLREQYF
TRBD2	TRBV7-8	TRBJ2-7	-	TGTGCCAGCAGCAGGACTAGCGGGAGGGCCTCGGCCTACGAGCAGTACTTC	CASSRTSGRASAYEQYF
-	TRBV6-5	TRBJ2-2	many	TGTGCCAGCAGTTACACTGTTCAGGTCGGGGAGCTGTTTTTT	CASSYTVQVGELFF
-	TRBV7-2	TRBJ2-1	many	TGTGCCAGCAGTCGTGACGCCGGGGGCTCCTACAATGAGCAGTTCTTC	CASSRDAGGSYNEQFF
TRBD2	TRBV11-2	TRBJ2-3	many	TGTGCCAGCAGCTCAAGACTAGCGGGAGCCATTGGCACAGATACGCAGTATTTT	CASSSRLAGAIGTDTQYF
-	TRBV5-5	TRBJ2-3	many	TGTGCCAGCAGCTTGAGGATTGCGGCAGATACGCAGTATTTT	CASSLRIAADTQYF
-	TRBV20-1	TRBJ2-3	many	TGCAGTGCTGCGCAAGATACGCAGTATTTT	CSAAQDTQYF
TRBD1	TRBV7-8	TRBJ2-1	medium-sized	TGTGCCAGCAGCATAACAGGGGGCGGAGAGCAGTTCTTC	CASSITGGGEQFF
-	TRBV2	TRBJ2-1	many	TGTGCCAGCAGTGAGTATGGTCAGTTCTTC	CASSEYGQFF
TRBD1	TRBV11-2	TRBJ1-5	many	TGTGCCAGCAGCAAGACAGGGACGATAAATCAGCCCCAGCATTTT	CASSKTGTINQPQHF
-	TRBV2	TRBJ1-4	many	TGTGCCAGCGTCGCCGGGGACCCAACTAATGAAAAACTGTTTTTT	CASVAGDPTNEKLFF
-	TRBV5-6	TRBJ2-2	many	TGTGCCAGCAGAGAAATAGCGAACACCGGGGAGCTGTTTTTT	CASREIANTGELFF